This T cell receptor beta chain was sequenced in a study of graft-versus-host responses after intestinal transplantation. Whole-study context: As for transplant type, recipients had multivisceral, liver-intestinal, or isolated intestinal grafts.

Notes on this clone: Its antigen is unidentified.

This table comes from immunoSEQ multiplex PCR, and its TCRdb copy is limited to in-frame clones, with some not included. The table lists under 150,000 clones, over 85% of them singletons, with around 0.12% in the top ten. Germline CDR1 and CDR2: SNHLY and FYNNEI. The CDR3 totals 14 residues. Trimming removed 10 bases at V and 5 bases at J, with 18 bases between. This clonotype was obtained from a human donor who received an intestinal transplant. Sequencing was performed on unstimulated CD4+ T cells sorted from spleen or lymph node cells, taken before intestinal transplant. This sequence joins TRBV2 and TRBJ2-1, with D possibly matching TRBD1 (6 bases). The CDR3 spells CAISLSGQNNEQFF. In nucleotides, the CDR3 is TGTGCCATCTCCCTATCGGGACAAAACAATGAGCAGTTCTTC.